Shown below are 13 T cell receptor beta chains from a single sample sequenced in a study of cytomegalovirus exposure and HLA in healthy donors. Profiling relied on immunoSEQ multiplex PCR, and the TCRdb table lists in-frame clones only, not all of them. In the table there are approximately 160,000 clones, about 85% of which are singletons. Sequencing was performed on PBMCs. All receptors come from a man aged 25 to 40 in good health and CMV-seropositive.

The chain has TRBV6-6 and TRBJ2-3; 11 positions match TRBD2. Per germline, CDR1 MNHNY and CDR2 SVGAGI (reference sequence). The CDR3 spans 15 residues. With 4 bases clipped from V and 5 bases from J, the junction kept 5 bases outside the gene matches. CDR3 DNA: TGTGCCAGCAGTTCACTAGCGGGGGACATAGATACGCAGTATTTT. As protein: CASSSLAGDIDTQYF.

This chain links TRBV5-1 with TRBJ1-5; D not certain. The CDR3 runs to 16 residues. Trimming pared 0 bases from V and 1 base from J, leaving 11 bases between. Germline lookup yields CDR1 SGHRS and CDR2 YFSETQ. For the CDR3, the DNA is TGCGCCAGCAGCTTGGCTCAGGAGGCGAGCAATCAGCCCCAGCATTTT. Protein sequence: CASSLAQEASNQPQHF.

Only one count was recorded for this clone. The chain is built from TRBV5-6 and TRBJ2-7; no clear D. The CDR3 spans 13 residues. The V end lost 6 bases, the J end lost 4 bases, and 14 bases lay between the germline ends. Germline loops: CDR1 SGHDT, CDR2 YYEEEE. The CDR3 protein is CASTLKIVYEQYF. CDR3 DNA sequence: TGTGCCAGCACCCTCAAGATAGTTTACGAGCAGTACTTC.

The chain links TRBV9 to TRBJ2-7; D not certain. The CDR3 is made up of 12 amino acids. Trimming pared 1 base from V and 4 bases from J, leaving 6 bases between. Germline V gene sequence: CDR1 SGDLS, CDR2 YYNGEE. The CDR3 loop is CASSVLRYEQYF. CDR3 DNA sequence: TGTGCCAGCAGCGTATTGAGATACGAGCAGTACTTC.

This sequence joins TRBV13 and TRBJ2-2; the match to TRBD2 covers 8 bases. With V trimmed by 3 bases and J by 1 base, 1 base remained unmatched. CDR1 is PRHDT and CDR2 is FYEKMQ in the germline V gene (reference sequence). The CDR3 spans 15 residues. CDR3: CASSFSGGNTGELFF. DNA for the CDR3: TGTGCCAGCAGCTTCAGCGGGGGGAACACCGGGGAGCTGTTTTTT.

Only one count was recorded for this clone. The genes are TRBV4-3 and TRBJ1-6; D remains ambiguous. The length of the CDR3 is 18 residues. Deletions cut 0 bases from V and 7 bases from J, with 19 bases between. CDR1 and CDR2 from the germline V gene are LGHNA and YSLEER. This CDR3 reads CASSQDLVYRHTNSPLHF. The CDR3, as DNA: TGCGCCAGCAGCCAAGATCTGGTCTATCGACACACCAATTCACCCCTCCACTTT.

This clone was seen just once. The V call is TRBV4-2, the J call TRBJ2-7, with D possibly matching TRBD1 (5 bases). The germline gives CDR1 LGHNA, CDR2 YNFKEQ. Trimming stripped 0 bases from V and 4 bases from J, with 13 bases between. The CDR3 covers 15 residues. Written as DNA, the CDR3 is TGTGCCAGCAGCCAAGAACTCTTCTCAGGGTACGAGCAGTACTTC. Translated, it gives CASSQELFSGYEQYF.

The chain couples TRBV7-2 to TRBJ1-6; TRBD1 is a possible D gene (5 bases). The CDR3 has 14 amino acids. Between the trimmed V and J ends, which lost 1 base and 6 bases, there was a span of 7 bases. Germline lookup yields CDR1 SGHTA and CDR2 FQGNSA. The CDR3 region is CASSLEGLNSPLHF. The CDR3 DNA reads as TGTGCCAGCAGCTTAGAGGGGCTTAATTCACCCCTCCACTTT.

The J gene is TRBJ2-1, the V gene TRBV6-4, with 9 bases lining up with TRBD1. Germline V gene data show CDR1 as MRHNA and CDR2 as SNTAGT. V lost 6 bases to trimming and J lost 9 bases; unmatched junction nucleotides: 12. This CDR3 has 15 residues. DNA of the CDR3: TGTGCCAGCAGGGAAACAGGGGGCCGAGCGGTTGAGCAGTTCTTC. Its translation is CASRETGGRAVEQFF.

J is TRBJ2-7 and V is TRBV18, with 12 bases matching TRBD2. The J segment lost 6 bases and the V segment lost 1 base, leaving 13 bases of the junction unmatched. This CDR3 region has 18 residues. Germline-derived CDR1 and CDR2 are KGHSH and LQKENI. CDR3 amino acids: CASSPLGSASGGAGEQYF. As DNA, the CDR3 is TGTGCCAGCTCACCACTAGGTTCGGCTAGCGGGGGGGCAGGCGAGCAGTACTTC.

This rearrangement joins TRBV10-1 to TRBJ2-7; a weak D match, TRBD2 (5 bases). Looked up from germline, CDR1 is WNHNN and CDR2 is SYGVQD (reference sequence). This CDR3 is built from 15 residues. Trimming removed 0 bases from V and 7 bases from J, with 16 bases in between. The CDR3 sequence: CASSESSGRSIEQYF. The CDR3 DNA reads as TGCGCCAGCAGTGAGTCAAGCGGCCGGAGTATAGAGCAGTACTTC.

CDR3 protein: CASSQTVRSGNTIYF. The CDR3, as DNA: TGTGCCAGCTCACAGACAGTACGCTCTGGAAACACCATATATTTT. This chain links TRBV18 with TRBJ1-3, with D possibly matching TRBD1 (5 bases). V lost 4 bases and J 0 bases, leaving 10 bases between the germline ends. From germline, CDR1 is KGHSH and CDR2 LQKENI. The CDR3 loop spans 15 amino acids.

The V and J genes are TRBV4-1 and TRBJ2-2, with 8 bases that match TRBD2. This CDR3 is 17 amino acids long. V was pared by 5 bases and J by 1 base, with 9 bases of the junction left unmatched. Germline lookup yields CDR1 MGHRA and CDR2 YSYEKL. CDR3 sequence reads: CASSFRRGGKNTGELFF. The CDR3 nucleotides are TGCGCCAGCAGCTTTCGACGGGGGGGCAAGAACACCGGGGAGCTGTTTTTT.